The rows below give T cell receptor beta chains drawn from one sample of a study of shared clonotypes between healthy human individuals. Sequencing used immunoSEQ multiplex PCR; TCRdb keeps in-frame clones, though not all of them. The sample records millions of clones, just under 95% being singletons. Sequenced sample: naive CD8+ T cells sorted from blood. The receptors were gathered from a man aged 18-30 years in good health. Each CDR3 is given with its conserved first and last residue. A D gene is named only where the DNA matches it firmly. Clone size is stated in some rows and not others, as once, few, many or a class when expanded.

d_gene: .
j_gene: TRBJ2-5
abundance: .
v_gene: TRBV30
CDR3nt: TGTGCCTCGGCTCTAGGGGGGCCAGAGACCCAGTACTTC
CDR3aa: CASALGGPETQYF

d_gene: TRBD2
j_gene: TRBJ2-5
abundance: .
v_gene: TRBV13
CDR3nt: TGTGCCAGCAGCTCCTCGACTAGCGGGGGTAGTGGGGAGACCCAGTACTTC
CDR3aa: CASSSSTSGGSGETQYF

d_gene: .
j_gene: TRBJ2-1
abundance: .
v_gene: TRBV10-3
CDR3nt: TGTGCCATCAGTGAGTTAGGGGGCGGGAGGCCCAATGGGTACAATGAGCAGTTCTTC
CDR3aa: CAISELGGGRPNGYNEQFF

d_gene: .
j_gene: TRBJ2-7
abundance: .
v_gene: TRBV2
CDR3nt: TGTGCCAGCTTTGGGCGGACCTACGAGCAGTACTTC
CDR3aa: CASFGRTYEQYF

d_gene: .
j_gene: TRBJ2-5
abundance: .
v_gene: TRBV4-3
CDR3nt: TGCGCCAGCAGCCAAGCTTGGGAGACCCAAGAGACCCAGTACTTC
CDR3aa: CASSQAWETQETQYF

d_gene: TRBD1
j_gene: TRBJ1-2
abundance: once
v_gene: TRBV9
CDR3nt: TGTGCCAGCAGCCTCGGGACAGCCTATGGCTACACCTTC
CDR3aa: CASSLGTAYGYTF

d_gene: TRBD2
j_gene: TRBJ2-4
abundance: .
v_gene: TRBV20-1
CDR3nt: TGCAGTGCTCCTAACGGACTAGATCAGTACTTC
CDR3aa: CSAPNGLDQYF

d_gene: .
j_gene: TRBJ2-7
abundance: .
v_gene: TRBV28
CDR3nt: TGTGCCAGCAGTTTGAGTAGGGAGGCTCGCAACTACGAGCAGTACTTC
CDR3aa: CASSLSREARNYEQYF

d_gene: TRBD1
j_gene: TRBJ2-7
abundance: .
v_gene: TRBV10-2
CDR3nt: TGCGCCAGCAGTGAGGCAGGGGGCTCCTACGAGCAGTACTTC
CDR3aa: CASSEAGGSYEQYF

d_gene: .
j_gene: TRBJ2-2
abundance: .
v_gene: TRBV6-5
CDR3nt: TGTGCCAGCAGTTACTCGATAGCTGGGGAGCTGTTTTTT
CDR3aa: CASSYSIAGELFF

d_gene: .
j_gene: TRBJ1-3
abundance: .
v_gene: TRBV4-3
CDR3nt: TGCGCCAGCAGCCAAGATCTGGCAGGCTCTGGAAACACCATATATTTT
CDR3aa: CASSQDLAGSGNTIYF

d_gene: TRBD2
j_gene: TRBJ2-7
abundance: .
v_gene: TRBV15
CDR3nt: TGTGCCACCAGCAACCTACCGGGACTAGCGGACTACGAGCAGTACTTC
CDR3aa: CATSNLPGLADYEQYF

d_gene: .
j_gene: TRBJ1-2
abundance: .
v_gene: TRBV7-9
CDR3nt: TGTGCCAGCAGCTTAGAGCCCTCAACGTCTATCCCCTTCTATGGCTACACCTTC
CDR3aa: CASSLEPSTSIPFYGYTF

d_gene: TRBD1
j_gene: TRBJ2-3
abundance: .
v_gene: TRBV19
CDR3nt: TGTGCCAGTAGTACGGGACAGGGCTTAAGGGATACGCAGTATTTT
CDR3aa: CASSTGQGLRDTQYF

d_gene: TRBD1
j_gene: TRBJ1-1
abundance: .
v_gene: TRBV11-2
CDR3nt: TGTGCCAGCAGCTACCTCATGGACAGGGGGCTTACTGAAGCTTTCTTT
CDR3aa: CASSYLMDRGLTEAFF

d_gene: TRBD1
j_gene: TRBJ2-7
abundance: .
v_gene: TRBV2
CDR3nt: TGTGCCAGCAAACATGGGGACAGGGCCTACGAGCAGTACTTC
CDR3aa: CASKHGDRAYEQYF

d_gene: .
j_gene: TRBJ2-5
abundance: .
v_gene: TRBV7-9
CDR3nt: TGTGCCAGCAGCCCCGGGGACTTCGTGGGGACCCAGTACTTC
CDR3aa: CASSPGDFVGTQYF

d_gene: .
j_gene: TRBJ2-4
abundance: .
v_gene: TRBV2
CDR3nt: TGTGCCAGCAGTACTATGATGGGGGCCAAAAACATTCAGTACTTC
CDR3aa: CASSTMMGAKNIQYF

d_gene: .
j_gene: TRBJ2-7
abundance: .
v_gene: TRBV29-1
CDR3nt: TGCAGCGTTGAAGGGGCCTGGGGCGAGCAGTACTTC
CDR3aa: CSVEGAWGEQYF

d_gene: .
j_gene: TRBJ1-4
abundance: .
v_gene: TRBV7-9
CDR3nt: TGTGCCAGCAGTTCTCAGGAAGATGAAAAACTGTTTTTT
CDR3aa: CASSSQEDEKLFF

d_gene: TRBD2
j_gene: TRBJ2-2
abundance: .
v_gene: TRBV19
CDR3nt: TGTGCCAGTAGGGGGACTAGCGGGAACACCGGGGAGCTGTTTTTT
CDR3aa: CASRGTSGNTGELFF

d_gene: .
j_gene: TRBJ2-1
abundance: .
v_gene: TRBV27
CDR3nt: TGTGCCAGCAGTTTATCCCCCAATGAGCAGTTCTTC
CDR3aa: CASSLSPNEQFF

d_gene: .
j_gene: TRBJ2-2
abundance: .
v_gene: TRBV4-3
CDR3nt: TGCGCCAGCAGCCGTGGGACACAGAACACCGGGGAGCTGTTTTTT
CDR3aa: CASSRGTQNTGELFF

d_gene: .
j_gene: TRBJ2-7
abundance: .
v_gene: TRBV28
CDR3nt: TGTGCCAGCAGTTTCCTTCCAGGGTACGAGCAGTACTTC
CDR3aa: CASSFLPGYEQYF

d_gene: .
j_gene: TRBJ1-2
abundance: .
v_gene: TRBV9
CDR3nt: TGTGCCAGCAGCGGAGGGGAAAACTATGGCCACACCTTC
CDR3aa: CASSGGENYGHTF

d_gene: .
j_gene: TRBJ1-4
abundance: .
v_gene: TRBV19
CDR3nt: TGTGCCAGTAGCTCACGAGGCGTAGGATATAATGAAAAACTGTTTTTT
CDR3aa: CASSSRGVGYNEKLFF

d_gene: .
j_gene: TRBJ2-1
abundance: .
v_gene: TRBV5-1
CDR3nt: TGCGCCAGCAGTCCCGGCGGGCCCAACAATGAGCAGTTCTTC
CDR3aa: CASSPGGPNNEQFF

d_gene: TRBD2
j_gene: TRBJ2-7
abundance: .
v_gene: TRBV4-1
CDR3nt: TGCGCCAGCAGCCTTGGGGGGGTAGCGGAAATCTACGAGCAGTACTTC
CDR3aa: CASSLGGVAEIYEQYF